This TCR beta chain was sequenced during a study of T-cell memory formation after mild COVID-19. Study outcomes and limitations: There was a balanced CD4/CD8 profile in clones contracting day 15 to 85, and later expanders leaned CD4+.

Deletions cut 6 bases from V and 8 bases from J, with 14 bases between. The CDR3 extends over 13 amino acids. A few counts support this clonotype. Its antigen is not identified. TCRdb independently ran MiXCR on the 5' RACE reads; one entry per CDR3 protein. Here the sample spans just over 400,000 distinct CDR3 sequences, about 22% being singletons. The sequencing input was PBMCs or a T cell subset sorted from them (not recorded which). The sequence derives from an adult woman who had mild COVID-19 (a few samples of this study predate the infection). Cell type and time point are not known. V and J are TRBV12-3 or TRBV12-4 and TRBJ2-1; tentative D call: TRBD1 (6 bases). CDR3 sequence reads: CASSSQGVDEQFF. The CDR3 DNA reads TGTGCCAGCAGCTCACAGGGTGTCGATGAGCAGTTCTTC.